The 26 T cell receptor beta chains below come from one sample, sequenced in a study of Graves' ophthalmopathy and Graves' hyperthyroidism. From RNA, the CDR3 regions of TCR beta chains were amplified and sequenced. First-round RT-PCR relied on HTBI primers, and a second-round multiplex PCR came next. Each CDR3 protein is one row after TCRdb ran MiXCR on the multiplex PCR reads. The repertoire holds 220,000 or so distinct CDR3 sequences, with about 22% as singletons. Input material: peripheral blood. Receptor source: a woman aged 45 to 65 with Graves' ophthalmopathy.

This clonotype was observed at least ten times. This chain links TRBV5-8 with TRBJ2-3; 11 bases align to TRBD2. The CDR3 loop spans 15 amino acids. Germline V gene data show CDR1 as SGHTS and CDR2 as YDEGEE. The trim removed 5 bases at V and 8 bases at J, leaving 10 bases unmatched. CDR3 nucleotide sequence: TGTGCCAGCAGTGGTAGAACCGGGACTAGCGGTACGCAGTATTTT. Translated, it gives CASSGRTGTSGTQYF.

The sample holds many counts of this clonotype. J is TRBJ2-7 and V is TRBV7-6; 7 bases map to TRBD2. J lost 5 bases, V lost 0 bases, and 4 bases had no gene match. The CDR3 is made up of 14 amino acids. Germline CDR1 and CDR2: SGHVS and FNYEAQ. This CDR3 is CASSLAGGPDEQYF. The CDR3 DNA follows: TGTGCCAGCAGCTTAGCGGGAGGGCCAGACGAGCAGTACTTC.

This clonotype occurred many times. The gene calls are TRBV28 and TRBJ1-2; the D gene is possibly TRBD1 (5 bases). In germline, CDR1 is MDHEN, CDR2 SYDVKM. V dropped 3 bases and J dropped 0 bases, with 8 bases sitting between them. CDR3 size: 14 residues. This CDR3 reads CASSFWTPNYGYTF. In DNA form, the CDR3 reads TGTGCCAGCAGTTTTTGGACACCTAACTATGGCTACACCTTC.

This clonotype occurred many times. This chain connects TRBV7-3 to TRBJ1-3; the D is unclear. The germline V gene encodes CDR1 SGHTA and CDR2 FQGTGA. The V end lost 5 bases, the J end lost 3 bases, and 14 bases lay between the germline ends. CDR3 length: 15 amino acids. The CDR3 bases are TGTGCCAGCAGCCGTGGACCAGCCGGTGGAAACACCATATATTTT. Residues: CASSRGPAGGNTIYF.

This clonotype was observed many times. V and J are TRBV11-2 and TRBJ2-5, with a tentative D call TRBD2 (6 bases). The length of the CDR3 is 13 residues. In germline, CDR1 is SGHAT, CDR2 FQNNGV. Deletions cut 3 bases from V and 3 bases from J, with 8 bases between. CDR3 protein: CASSLRTKETQYF. In DNA, the CDR3 is TGTGCCAGCAGCTTGCGGACTAAAGAGACCCAGTACTTC.

This clonotype was found many times. The rearrangement uses TRBV9 and TRBJ2-7; D may be TRBD1 (6 bases). V lost 4 bases to trimming and J lost 2 bases, with 13 bases between them. The germline V gene encodes CDR1 SGDLS and CDR2 YYNGEE. CDR3 size: 14 residues. CDR3 DNA sequence: TGTGCCAGCAGCACAAACAGGGACGCCTACGAGCAGTACTTC. This gives the protein CASSTNRDAYEQYF.

Worth noting for this clonotype: An end of the junction does not agree with germline; a read error may underlie this. This chain connects TRBV7-6 to TRBJ1-2; no clear D. Per the germline V gene, CDR1 is SGHVS and CDR2 is FNYEAQ. The CDR3 spans 13 residues. CDR3 nucleotide sequence: TGTGCCAGCAGCTTGGGAGCAAACTATGGCTACAACTTC. It yields the protein CASSLGANYGYNF.

This clonotype was picked up many times. The gene calls are TRBV20-1 and TRBJ2-5, with TRBD1 matching over 12 bases. CDR1 is DFQATT, CDR2 SNEGSKA, per germline (reference sequence). J lost 6 bases, V lost 0 bases, and 8 bases had no gene match. This CDR3 comprises 16 residues. The CDR3: CSARDPGTGGAKTQYF. The CDR3, as DNA: TGCAGTGCTAGAGATCCTGGGACAGGGGGCGCGAAGACCCAGTACTTC.

This clonotype was seen ten or more times. The chain recombines TRBV13 with TRBJ1-2, with D maybe TRBD1 (6 bases). Looked up from germline, CDR1 is PRHDT and CDR2 is FYEKMQ (reference sequence). This CDR3 spans 13 amino acids. The V gene lost 3 bases and the J gene lost 7 bases, with 12 bases spanning the gap. CDR3 nucleotide sequence: TGTGCCAGCAGCTTTGACAGGCAGCGTGGCTACACCTTC. This sequence encodes CASSFDRQRGYTF.

The rearrangement links TRBV2 to TRBJ2-3; D remains ambiguous. From germline, CDR1 is SNHLY and CDR2 FYNNEI. The CDR3 loop spans 14 amino acids. Trimming took off 9 bases at V and 1 base at J, with 14 bases between the two ends. For the CDR3, the DNA is TGTGCCAGTTCCATAAAGTTCCGCACAGATACGCAGTATTTT. Protein sequence: CASSIKFRTDTQYF.

In this sample, this clonotype turned up many times. CDR3 bases: TGCGCCAGCAGACGGGACGGAGGCTACGAGCAGTACTTC. Its protein product is CASRRDGGYEQYF. The chain recombines TRBV5-1 with TRBJ2-7; D is tentatively TRBD1 or TRBD2 (5 bases each). Between the trimmed V and J ends, which lost 5 bases and 3 bases, there was a span of 12 bases. CDR3 length equals 13 residues. The germline CDR1 and CDR2 sequences are SGHRS and YFSETQ.

This clonotype was recorded many times. V and J are TRBV6-2 or TRBV6-3 and TRBJ2-7; TRBD2 matches 9 bases. V trimming: 2 bases; J trimming: 5 bases; junction bases outside the gene matches: 7. Germline assignment: CDR1 MNHEY and CDR2 SVGEGT. The CDR3 loop spans 15 amino acids. Here the CDR3 reads CASSYVSSGMNEQYF. DNA for the CDR3: TGTGCCAGCAGTTACGTGTCTAGCGGGATGAACGAGCAGTACTTC.

The chain combines TRBV19 with TRBJ2-7; D possibly corresponds to TRBD2 (5 bases). From germline, CDR1 is LNHDA and CDR2 SQIVND (reference sequence). The CDR3 sequence is 14 residues long. Trimming cost V 6 bases and J 2 bases, with 14 bases left between them. CDR3 protein: CASRYSGAPYEQYF. CDR3 DNA sequence: TGTGCCAGTAGGTACAGCGGAGCCCCCTACGAGCAGTACTTC.

This clonotype is a singleton in its sample. The chain links TRBV30 to TRBJ2-5; no clear D. The CDR3 extends over 10 amino acids. V lost 5 bases and J 5 bases, leaving 6 bases between the germline ends. Germline CDR1 GTSNPN, CDR2 SVGIG (reference sequence). The CDR3 nucleotides read TGTGCCTGGGTCGGGGAGACCCAGTACTTC. It specifies CAWVGETQYF.

This clonotype was seen repeatedly, ten times or more. V gene TRBV7-8 combines with J gene TRBJ1-4, with D unresolved. Germline CDR1 SGHVS, CDR2 FQNEAQ. The CDR3 runs 14 residues. Trimming removed 2 bases from V and 4 bases from J, with 8 bases in between. Here the CDR3 DNA reads TGTGCCAGCAGCTTATCCCTTGGTAATGAAAAACTGTTTTTT. It encodes CASSLSLGNEKLFF.

Many counts were recorded for this clonotype. The V call is TRBV30, the J call TRBJ1-2; TRBD1 might be the D (6 bases). The V gene lost 1 base and the J gene lost 8 bases, with 11 bases spanning the gap. CDR1 is GTSNPN, CDR2 SVGIG, per germline (reference sequence). The CDR3 covers 12 residues. The CDR3 here is CAWSAQGYGYTF. CDR3 bases: TGTGCCTGGAGTGCACAGGGATACGGCTACACCTTC.

In its sample, this clonotype was seen many times. This chain uses TRBV4-1 with TRBJ2-5; 10 positions match TRBD2. Germline CDR1 and CDR2: MGHRA and YSYEKL. The V and J ends lost 0 bases and 3 bases, in that order; junction bases with no gene match: 10. The length of the CDR3 is 18 residues. The CDR3 coding sequence is TGCGCCAGCAGCCAAGATGTGCGGCTAGCGGGAGTGGAAGAGACCCAGTACTTC. Its translation: CASSQDVRLAGVEETQYF.

In its sample, this clonotype was seen many times. A clone one base away is much larger, so this may be a read error. The chain employs TRBV12-3 or TRBV12-4 and TRBJ1-2, with D possibly being TRBD1 (5 bases). The CDR3 totals 14 residues. Trimming removed 6 bases from V and 4 bases from J, with 15 bases in between. Here the CDR3 DNA reads TGTGCCAGCAGCCGGATAGGGGCGGGCTATGGCTACACCTTC. It translates to CASSRIGAGYGYTF.

This clonotype was seen repeatedly, ten times or more. The CDR3 reads CAWRQGRNTEAFF. The CDR3 DNA sequence: TGTGCCTGGAGGCAGGGTAGGAACACTGAAGCTTTCTTT. The chain uses TRBV30 and TRBJ1-1; tentatively, D is TRBD1 (5 bases). CDR1 is GTSNPN and CDR2 is SVGIG in the germline V gene (reference sequence). Trimming left V 3 bases short and J 1 base short, with 9 bases between. This CDR3 is built from 13 residues. Using reference TRBV30 and TRBJ1-1 for the parts outside the CDR3, the full variable domain is SQTIHQWPATLVQPVGSPLSLECTVEGTSNPNLYWYRQAAGRGLQLLFYSVGIGQISSEVPQNLSASRPQDRQFILSSKKLLLSDSGFYLCAWRQGRNTEAFFGQGTRLTVV.

This clonotype was recorded many times. This chain connects TRBV20-1 to TRBJ2-4; D ambiguous. The V end lost 3 bases, the J end lost 0 bases, and 12 bases lay between the germline ends. The germline CDR1 and CDR2 sequences are DFQATT and SNEGSKA (reference sequence). There are 15 residues in the CDR3. CDR3 region: CSASPPDIAKNIQYF. The CDR3 nucleotides read TGCAGTGCTAGCCCCCCTGACATAGCCAAAAACATTCAGTACTTC.

This sequence joins TRBV28 and TRBJ1-5; D unresolved. This CDR3 region has 11 residues. In germline, CDR1 is MDHEN, CDR2 SYDVKM. Trimming shortened V by 5 bases and J by 4 bases, and 3 bases separated the two germline ends. CDR3 in amino acids: CASSTNQPQHF. In DNA, the CDR3 is TGTGCCAGCAGTACGAATCAGCCCCAGCATTTT.

This rearrangement joins TRBV7-9 to TRBJ1-2; D may be TRBD1 (5 bases). Trimming cost V 6 bases and J 6 bases, with 17 bases left between them. From germline, CDR1 is SEHNR and CDR2 FQNEAQ (reference sequence). The length of the CDR3 is 14 residues. The DNA for the CDR3 is TGTGCCAGCAGTCAAGGGGCAGGGCGGCATGGCTACACCTTC. Translated, it gives CASSQGAGRHGYTF.

This clonotype was seen many times. A much larger clonotype is one base distant, so this may be a read error. The chain has TRBV7-2 and TRBJ2-5, with 8 bases identical to TRBD2. CDR3 size: 17 residues. The trim removed 3 bases at V and 6 bases at J, leaving 15 bases unmatched. Germline loops: CDR1 SGHTA, CDR2 FQGNSA. The CDR3 region has the DNA TGTGCCAGCAGCTTGCCCGGTACTAGCGGAGGGGCCAAGACCCAGTACTTC. Translated: CASSLPGTSGGAKTQYF.

Many counts were recorded for this clonotype. The chain joins TRBV6-1 to TRBJ1-5; D is ambiguous. V was pared by 2 bases and J by 0 bases, with 2 bases between. The V gene's germline CDR1 is MNHNS and CDR2 SASEGT. The CDR3 has 13 amino acids. The CDR3 sequence: CASSEYSNQPQHF. Here the CDR3 DNA reads TGTGCCAGCAGTGAATATAGCAATCAGCCCCAGCATTTT.

This clonotype has a count of ten or more. The chain joins TRBV20-1 to TRBJ1-2; unclear D gene. Trimming pared 4 bases from V and 4 bases from J, leaving 13 bases between. The CDR3 is made up of 13 amino acids. Looked up from germline, CDR1 is DFQATT and CDR2 is SNEGSKA (reference sequence). The CDR3 protein is CSATDPFGYGYTF. CDR3 nucleotide sequence: TGCAGTGCTACCGATCCGTTCGGCTATGGCTACACCTTC.

This clonotype has at least ten counts. The chain recombines TRBV28 with TRBJ2-5; 8 bases agree with TRBD2. The CDR3 extends over 16 amino acids. Per the germline V gene, CDR1 is MDHEN and CDR2 is SYDVKM. The V gene end was trimmed by 5 bases and the J gene end by 5 bases; junction bases not matched to a gene: 13. The DNA of the CDR3 is TGTGCCAGCAGTCCCGAGCCGGGACTAGGGAGCGAGACCCAGTACTTC. Amino acid sequence: CASSPEPGLGSETQYF.